One T cell receptor (beta chain) is described in this entry. Trimming pared 2 bases from V and 6 bases from J, leaving 16 bases between. The germline gives CDR1 MNHEY, CDR2 SMNVEV (reference sequence). CDR3 length: 15 residues. This sample stems from a study of blood T cell repertoires in COVID-19. In the original analysis: Amplification of reference gene primers provided the estimated nucleated cell counts. Produced via immunoSEQ multiplex PCR; TCRdb's table is partial and in-frame only. V and J calls and clone size come straight from that table; D and trimming were deduced from the DNA. The sample comprises approximately 68,000 clones, around 86% of which are singletons, and 5.5% to 8% rests with the top ten.

This TCR was recovered from a man aged 50-59 years with active COVID-19. What was sequenced was peripheral blood. The chain joins TRBV27 to TRBJ1-2, with a possible D match to TRBD1 (5 bases). CDR3 DNA sequence: TGTGCCAGCAGTTTAACCGGGGGAATGTCTAATGGCTACACCTTC. Amino acids: CASSLTGGMSNGYTF.